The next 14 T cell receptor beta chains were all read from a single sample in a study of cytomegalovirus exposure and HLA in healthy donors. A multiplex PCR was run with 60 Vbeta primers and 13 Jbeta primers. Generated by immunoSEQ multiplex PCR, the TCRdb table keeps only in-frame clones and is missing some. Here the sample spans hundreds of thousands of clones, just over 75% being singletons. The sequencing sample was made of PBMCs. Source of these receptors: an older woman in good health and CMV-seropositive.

This CDR3 reads CASSSRGRDTEAFF. In DNA form, the CDR3 reads TGTGCCAGCAGTTCCAGGGGTAGGGACACTGAAGCTTTCTTT. This chain links TRBV27 with TRBJ1-1, with D possibly matching TRBD1 (6 bases). The CDR3 has 14 residues. Germline CDR1 reads MNHEY; CDR2 reads SMNVEV (reference sequence). The germline V and J ends were trimmed by 4 bases and 3 bases, with 12 bases remaining between them.

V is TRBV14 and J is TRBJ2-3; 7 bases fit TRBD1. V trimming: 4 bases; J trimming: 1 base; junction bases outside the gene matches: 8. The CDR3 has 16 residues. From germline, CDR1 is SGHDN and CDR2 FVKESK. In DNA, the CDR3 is TGTGCCAGCAGCCGATACAGGGGAGTAGGCACAGATACGCAGTATTTT. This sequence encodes CASSRYRGVGTDTQYF.

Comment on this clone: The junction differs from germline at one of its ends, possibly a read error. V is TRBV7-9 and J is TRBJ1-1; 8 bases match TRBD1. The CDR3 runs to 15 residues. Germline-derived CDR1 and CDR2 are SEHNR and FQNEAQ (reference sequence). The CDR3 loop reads CSSSLGGLRGQGAFF. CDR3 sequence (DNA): TGTTCCAGCAGCTTAGGGGGGCTCAGGGGGCAAGGAGCTTTCTTT.

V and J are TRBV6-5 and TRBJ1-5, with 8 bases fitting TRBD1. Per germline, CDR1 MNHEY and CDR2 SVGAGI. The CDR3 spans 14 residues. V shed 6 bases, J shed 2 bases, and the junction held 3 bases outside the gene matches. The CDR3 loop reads CASRRTGRNQPQHF. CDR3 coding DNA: TGTGCCAGCAGGCGGACAGGGCGCAATCAGCCCCAGCATTTT.

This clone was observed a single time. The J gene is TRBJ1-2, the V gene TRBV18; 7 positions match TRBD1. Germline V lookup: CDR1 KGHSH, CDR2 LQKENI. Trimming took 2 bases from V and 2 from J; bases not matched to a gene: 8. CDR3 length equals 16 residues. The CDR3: CASSPGGGRGNYGYTF. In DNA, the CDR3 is TGTGCCAGCTCACCAGGAGGCGGCAGGGGGAACTATGGCTACACCTTC.

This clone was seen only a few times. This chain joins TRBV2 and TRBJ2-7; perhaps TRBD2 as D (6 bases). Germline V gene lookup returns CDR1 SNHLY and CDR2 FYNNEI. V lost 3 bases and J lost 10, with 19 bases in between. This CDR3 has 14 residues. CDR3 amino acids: CASSDNRDSLLQYF. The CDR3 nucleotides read TGTGCCAGCAGTGACAACCGGGACTCCCTTTTACAGTACTTC.

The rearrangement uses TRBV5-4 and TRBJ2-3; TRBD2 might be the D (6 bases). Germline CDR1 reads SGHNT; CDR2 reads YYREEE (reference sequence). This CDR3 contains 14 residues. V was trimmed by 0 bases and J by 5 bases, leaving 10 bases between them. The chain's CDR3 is CASSLAAGLDTQYF. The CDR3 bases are TGTGCCAGCAGCTTGGCCGCGGGGTTAGATACGCAGTATTTT.

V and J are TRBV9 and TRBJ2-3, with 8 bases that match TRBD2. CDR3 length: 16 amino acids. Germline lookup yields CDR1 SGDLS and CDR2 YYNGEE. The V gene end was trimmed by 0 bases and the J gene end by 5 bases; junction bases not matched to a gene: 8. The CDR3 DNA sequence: TGTGCCAGCAGCGTAGATCCGGGGGGGCGGGGAGATACGCAGTATTTT. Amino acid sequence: CASSVDPGGRGDTQYF. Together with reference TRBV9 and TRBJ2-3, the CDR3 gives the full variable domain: DSGVTQTPKHLITATGQRVTLRCSPRSGDLSVYWYQQSLDQGLQFLIQYYNGEERAKGNILERFSAQQFPDLHSELNLSSLELGDSALYFCASSVDPGGRGDTQYFGPGTRLTVL.

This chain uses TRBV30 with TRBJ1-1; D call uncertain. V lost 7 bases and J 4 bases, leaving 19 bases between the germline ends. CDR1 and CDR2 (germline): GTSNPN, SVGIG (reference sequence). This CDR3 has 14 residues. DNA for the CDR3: TGTGCCTATCAGAAAGGAAGGAGTGGCACTGAAGCTTTCTTT. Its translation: CAYQKGRSGTEAFF.

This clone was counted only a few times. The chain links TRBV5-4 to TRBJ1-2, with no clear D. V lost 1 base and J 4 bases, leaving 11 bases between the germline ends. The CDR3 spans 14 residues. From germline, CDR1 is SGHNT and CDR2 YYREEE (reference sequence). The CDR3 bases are TGTGCCAGCAGCTTGAGGACGGGATCCTATGGCTACACCTTC. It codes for CASSLRTGSYGYTF. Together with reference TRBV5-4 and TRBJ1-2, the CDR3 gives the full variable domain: ETGVTQSPTHLIKTRGQQVTLRCSSQSGHNTVSWYQQALGQGPQFIFQYYREEENGRGNFPPRFSGLQFPNYSSELNVNALELDDSALYLCASSLRTGSYGYTFGSGTRLTVV.

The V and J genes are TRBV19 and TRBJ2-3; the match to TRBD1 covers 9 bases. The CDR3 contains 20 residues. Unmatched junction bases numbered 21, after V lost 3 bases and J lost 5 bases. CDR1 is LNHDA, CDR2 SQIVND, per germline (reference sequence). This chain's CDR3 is CASSITISIYRDRAGDTQYF. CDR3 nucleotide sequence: TGTGCCAGTAGTATCACTATCTCCATATACCGGGACAGGGCTGGAGATACGCAGTATTTT. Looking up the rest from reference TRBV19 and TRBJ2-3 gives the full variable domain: DGGITQSPKYLFRKEGQNVTLSCEQNLNHDAMYWYRQDPGQGLRLIYYSQIVNDFQKGDIAEGYSVSREKKESFPLTVTSAQKNPTAFYLCASSITISIYRDRAGDTQYFGPGTRLTVL.

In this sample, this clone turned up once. The CDR3 DNA sequence: TGTGCCAGCAGTTTATATCCGGGGGGGCGGACTGAAGCTTTCTTT. It codes for CASSLYPGGRTEAFF. The genes are TRBV28 and TRBJ1-1; D may be TRBD1 (6 bases). From germline, CDR1 is MDHEN and CDR2 SYDVKM. This CDR3 is built from 15 residues. V lost 1 base to trimming and J lost 5 bases, with 14 bases between them. The variable domain in full, completed from reference TRBV28 and TRBJ1-1, reads DVKVTQSSRYLVKRTGEKVFLECVQDMDHENMFWYRQDPGLGLRLIYFSYDVKMKEKGDIPEGYSVSREKKERFSLILESASTNQTSMYLCASSLYPGGRTEAFFGQGTRLTVV.

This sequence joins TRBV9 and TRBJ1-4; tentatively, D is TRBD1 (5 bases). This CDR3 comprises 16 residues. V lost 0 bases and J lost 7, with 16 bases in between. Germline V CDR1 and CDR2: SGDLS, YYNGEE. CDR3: CASSVADLQGGEKLFF. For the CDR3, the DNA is TGTGCCAGCAGCGTAGCTGATCTTCAGGGCGGTGAAAAACTGTTTTTT.

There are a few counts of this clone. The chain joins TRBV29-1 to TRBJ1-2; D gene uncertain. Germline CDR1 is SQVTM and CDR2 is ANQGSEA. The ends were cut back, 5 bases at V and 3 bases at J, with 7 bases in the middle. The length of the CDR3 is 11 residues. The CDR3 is CSVWGDYGYTF. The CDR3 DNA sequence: TGCAGCGTTTGGGGAGACTATGGCTACACCTTC.